This T cell receptor beta chain came from a study of immune evolution from preneoplasia to lung adenocarcinoma. General study results and limits: Top clone frequencies peaked in normal lung, apparently declining through invasive adenocarcinoma.

Germline assignment: CDR1 MDHEN and CDR2 SYDVKM. The CDR3 extends over 13 amino acids. V gave up 5 bases and J gave up 2 bases, with 10 bases separating them. Measured with immunoSEQ multiplex PCR; TCRdb has only the in-frame clones, and not every one. The repertoire holds about 4,600 clones, with about 80% as singletons. In regard to this clone: What it recognizes is unknown.

The specimen sequenced was FFPE normal lung tissue adjacent to the tumor. The chain couples TRBV28 to TRBJ2-7; D not certain. The clonotype was recovered from a person between 50 and 69 years old with lung adenocarcinoma. The CDR3 here is CASSPRTTYEQYF. The CDR3 DNA sequence: TGTGCCAGCAGTCCTCGGACGACCTACGAGCAGTACTTC.